This T cell receptor beta chain was found in a study of CD8+ T cells in alopecia areata. General study points: Alopecia totalis/universalis scalp especially showed more expanded CD8+ clones than normal scalp. Scalp sequencing captures resident alphabeta T cells of normal skin too. Compared with mice, patients displayed less clear TCR sharing, possibly for HLA-related reasons.

Investigators isolated RNA and reverse transcribed it into cDNA to act as the sequencing template. Sequencing was performed with immunoSEQ multiplex PCR; in TCRdb, only in-frame clones are kept and a portion is missing. This sample comprises around 110,000 clones, none seen once only. This clone was detected only a few times. Its specificity is unknown. The TCRdb protein and the DNA translation do not line up at residue 12; the protein shown here was made by translating the DNA. Germline and genes here are mouse. The specimen was lesional skin. This clonotype was obtained from a C3H/HeJ mouse with alopecia areata. This strain's MHC haplotype is H2-k.

The sequenced part of the CDR3 DNA is TGTGCCAGCAGTGATACCGGACAGCATAATTCGCCC. Its protein product is CASSDTGQHNSP. Given in full, the CDR3 is CASSDTGQHNSPLYF. The chain joins TRBV13-1 to TRBJ1-6; D might be TRBD1 (6 bases). The read ends 3 residues shy of where the CDR3 ends; the end is completed using the germline J gene. TRBJ1-6 has ORF status, its function being uncertain. Trimming shortened V by 1 base and J by 5 bases, and 10 bases separated the two germline ends. The CDR3 spans 15 residues. CDR1 NSHNY and CDR2 SYGAGN come from the germline V gene.